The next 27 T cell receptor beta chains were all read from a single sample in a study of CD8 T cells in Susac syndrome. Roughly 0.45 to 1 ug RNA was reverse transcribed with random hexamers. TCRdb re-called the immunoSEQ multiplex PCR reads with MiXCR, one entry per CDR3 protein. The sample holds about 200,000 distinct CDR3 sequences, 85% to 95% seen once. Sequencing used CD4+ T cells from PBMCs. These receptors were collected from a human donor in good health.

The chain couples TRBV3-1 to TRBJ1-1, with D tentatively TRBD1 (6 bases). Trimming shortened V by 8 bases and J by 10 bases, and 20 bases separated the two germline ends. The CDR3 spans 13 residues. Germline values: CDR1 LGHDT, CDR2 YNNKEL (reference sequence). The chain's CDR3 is CASSFLQGDGAFF. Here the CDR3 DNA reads TGTGCCAGCTCATTTTTACAGGGTGATGGAGCTTTCTTT.

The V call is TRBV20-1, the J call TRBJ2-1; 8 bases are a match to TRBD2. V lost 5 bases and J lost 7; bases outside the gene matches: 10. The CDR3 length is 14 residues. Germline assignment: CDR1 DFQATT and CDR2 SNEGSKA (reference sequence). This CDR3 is CSAPPSGSRNEQFF. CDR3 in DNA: TGCAGTGCTCCCCCCAGCGGGAGTAGGAATGAGCAGTTCTTC.

The CDR3, as DNA: TGTGCCAGTAGTATCGCGGCGGGAGCGGACAATGAGCAGTTCTTC. Residues: CASSIAAGADNEQFF. The rearrangement joins TRBV19 to TRBJ2-1; 7 nucleotides match TRBD2. V trimming: 3 bases; J trimming: 5 bases; junction bases outside the gene matches: 7. This CDR3 has 15 amino acids. Germline CDR1 reads LNHDA; CDR2 reads SQIVND (reference sequence).

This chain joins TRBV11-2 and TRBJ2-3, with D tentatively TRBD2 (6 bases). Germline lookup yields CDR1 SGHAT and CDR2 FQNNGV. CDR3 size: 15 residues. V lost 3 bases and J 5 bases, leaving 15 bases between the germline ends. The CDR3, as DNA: TGTGCCAGCAGCTTTGGCGCGGGGCTCATAGATACGCAGTATTTT. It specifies CASSFGAGLIDTQYF.

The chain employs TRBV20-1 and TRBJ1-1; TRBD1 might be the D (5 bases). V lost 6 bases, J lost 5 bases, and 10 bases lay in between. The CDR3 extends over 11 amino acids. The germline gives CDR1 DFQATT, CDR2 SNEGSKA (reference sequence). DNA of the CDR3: TGCAGTGCAGCTGGGGGGACTGAAGCTTTCTTT. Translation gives CSAAGGTEAFF.

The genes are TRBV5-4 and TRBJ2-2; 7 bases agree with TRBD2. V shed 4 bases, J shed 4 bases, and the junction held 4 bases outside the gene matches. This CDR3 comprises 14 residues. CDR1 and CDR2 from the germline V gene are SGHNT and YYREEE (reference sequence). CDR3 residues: CASSELASTGELFF. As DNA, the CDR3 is TGTGCCAGCAGCGAACTAGCGAGCACCGGGGAGCTGTTTTTT.

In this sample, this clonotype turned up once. This chain's CDR3 is CASSVGGDEQYF. DNA for the CDR3: TGTGCCAGCTCAGTCGGGGGCGACGAGCAGTACTTC. The chain recombines TRBV18 with TRBJ2-7, with D perhaps TRBD1 or TRBD2 (6 bases each). Germline values: CDR1 KGHSH, CDR2 LQKENI. The V and J ends lost 5 bases and 5 bases respectively, with 10 bases between them. The CDR3 is made up of 12 amino acids.

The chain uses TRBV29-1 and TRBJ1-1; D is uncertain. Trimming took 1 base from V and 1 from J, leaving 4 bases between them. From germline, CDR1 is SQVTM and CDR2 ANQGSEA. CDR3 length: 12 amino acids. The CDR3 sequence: CSVEVTNTEAFF. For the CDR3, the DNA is TGCAGCGTTGAAGTCACGAACACTGAAGCTTTCTTT. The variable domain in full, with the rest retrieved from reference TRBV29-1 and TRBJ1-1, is SAVISQKPSRDICQRGTSLTIQCQVDSQVTMMFWYRQQPGQSLTLIATANQGSEATYESGFVIDKFPISRPNLTFSTLTVSNMSPEDSSIYLCSVEVTNTEAFFGQGTRLTVV.

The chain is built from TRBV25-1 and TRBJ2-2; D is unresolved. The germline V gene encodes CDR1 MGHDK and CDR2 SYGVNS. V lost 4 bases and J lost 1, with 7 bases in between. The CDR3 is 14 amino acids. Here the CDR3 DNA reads TGTGCCAGCAGTGTGCAACGGAACACCGGGGAGCTGTTTTTT. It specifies CASSVQRNTGELFF.

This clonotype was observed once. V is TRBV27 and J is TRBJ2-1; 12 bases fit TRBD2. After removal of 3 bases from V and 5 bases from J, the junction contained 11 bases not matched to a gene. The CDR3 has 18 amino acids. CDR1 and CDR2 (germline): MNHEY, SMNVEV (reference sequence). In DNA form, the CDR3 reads TGTGCCAGCAGTTTTCTGGCTAGCGGGAGGGCCGGCGACAATGAGCAGTTCTTC. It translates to CASSFLASGRAGDNEQFF.

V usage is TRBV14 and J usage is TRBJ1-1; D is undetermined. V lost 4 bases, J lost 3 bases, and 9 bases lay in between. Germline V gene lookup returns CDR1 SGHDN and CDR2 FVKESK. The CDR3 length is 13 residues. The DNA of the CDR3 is TGTGCCAGCAGCCTCGAGAGGGACACTGAAGCTTTCTTT. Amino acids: CASSLERDTEAFF.

CDR3 residues: CAWSRGSTNEQFF. CDR3 in DNA: TGTGCCTGGAGTCGGGGTAGCACAAATGAGCAGTTCTTC. V gene TRBV30 combines with J gene TRBJ2-1; the D gene is possibly TRBD2 (5 bases). This CDR3 region has 13 residues. V was trimmed by 2 bases and J by 7 bases, leaving 12 bases between them. The germline V gene encodes CDR1 GTSNPN and CDR2 SVGIG (reference sequence).

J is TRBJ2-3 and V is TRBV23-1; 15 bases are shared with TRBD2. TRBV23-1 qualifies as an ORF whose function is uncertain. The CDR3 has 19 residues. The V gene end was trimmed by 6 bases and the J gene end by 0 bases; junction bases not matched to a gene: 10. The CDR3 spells CASRTPGLAGGKSTDTQYF. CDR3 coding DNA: TGCGCCAGCAGGACCCCGGGACTAGCGGGGGGCAAAAGCACAGATACGCAGTATTTT.

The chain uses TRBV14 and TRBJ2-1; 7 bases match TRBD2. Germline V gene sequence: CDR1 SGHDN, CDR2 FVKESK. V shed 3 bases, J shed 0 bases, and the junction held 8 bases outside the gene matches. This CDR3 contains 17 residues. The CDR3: CASSHLAALSSYNEQFF. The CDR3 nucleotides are TGTGCCAGCAGCCACCTAGCGGCCCTGAGCTCCTACAATGAGCAGTTCTTC.

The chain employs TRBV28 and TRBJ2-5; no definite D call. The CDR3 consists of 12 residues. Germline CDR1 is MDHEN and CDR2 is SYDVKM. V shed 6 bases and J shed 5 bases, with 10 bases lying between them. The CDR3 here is CASRQSEETQYF. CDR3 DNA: TGTGCCAGCAGACAGAGTGAGGAGACCCAGTACTTC.

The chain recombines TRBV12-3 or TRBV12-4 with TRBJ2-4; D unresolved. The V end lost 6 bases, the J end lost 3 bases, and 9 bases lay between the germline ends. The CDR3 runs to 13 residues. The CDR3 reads CASSDMGKNIQYF. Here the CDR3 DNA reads TGTGCCAGCAGCGACATGGGCAAAAACATTCAGTACTTC.

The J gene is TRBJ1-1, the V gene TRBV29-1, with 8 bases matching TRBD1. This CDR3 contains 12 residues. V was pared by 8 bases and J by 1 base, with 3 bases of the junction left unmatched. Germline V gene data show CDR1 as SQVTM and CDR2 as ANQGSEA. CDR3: CSWGTGNTEAFF. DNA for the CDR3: TGCAGCTGGGGGACAGGGAACACTGAAGCTTTCTTT.

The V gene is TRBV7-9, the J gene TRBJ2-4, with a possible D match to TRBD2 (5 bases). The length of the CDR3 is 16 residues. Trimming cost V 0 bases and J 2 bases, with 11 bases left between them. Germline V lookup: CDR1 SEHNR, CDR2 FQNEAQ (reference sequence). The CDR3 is CASSLAVSGTKNIQYF. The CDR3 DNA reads TGTGCCAGCAGCTTAGCGGTCTCGGGGACCAAAAACATTCAGTACTTC.

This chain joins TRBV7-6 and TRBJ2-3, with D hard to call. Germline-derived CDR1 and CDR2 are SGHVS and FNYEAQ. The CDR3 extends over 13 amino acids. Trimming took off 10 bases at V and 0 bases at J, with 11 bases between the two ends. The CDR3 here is CATSLLSTDTQYF. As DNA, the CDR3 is TGTGCCACCTCGTTGCTCAGCACAGATACGCAGTATTTT.

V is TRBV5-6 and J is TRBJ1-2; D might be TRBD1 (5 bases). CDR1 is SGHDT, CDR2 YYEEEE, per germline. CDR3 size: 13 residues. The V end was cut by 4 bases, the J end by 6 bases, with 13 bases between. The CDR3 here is CASSPRGWNGYTF. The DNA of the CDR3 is TGTGCCAGCAGCCCTCGGGGGTGGAATGGCTACACCTTC.

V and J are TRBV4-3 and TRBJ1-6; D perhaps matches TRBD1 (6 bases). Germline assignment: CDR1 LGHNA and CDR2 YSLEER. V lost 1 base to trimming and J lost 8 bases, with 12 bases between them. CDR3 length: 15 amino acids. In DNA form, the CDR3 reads TGCGCCAGCAGCCAAGCTAGGACAGTGGATTCACCCCTCCACTTT. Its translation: CASSQARTVDSPLHF.

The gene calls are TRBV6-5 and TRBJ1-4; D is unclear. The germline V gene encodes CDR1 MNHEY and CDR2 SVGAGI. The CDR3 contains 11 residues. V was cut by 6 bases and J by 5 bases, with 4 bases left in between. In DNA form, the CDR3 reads TGTGCCAGCAGCGAGAATGAAAAACTGTTTTTT. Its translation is CASSENEKLFF.

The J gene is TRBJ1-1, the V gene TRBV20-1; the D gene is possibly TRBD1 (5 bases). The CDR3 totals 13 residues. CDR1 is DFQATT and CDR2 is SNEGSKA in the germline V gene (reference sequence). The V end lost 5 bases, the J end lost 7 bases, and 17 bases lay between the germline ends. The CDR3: CSADQAGLHEAFF. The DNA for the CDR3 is TGCAGTGCTGACCAAGCAGGGTTACATGAAGCTTTCTTT.

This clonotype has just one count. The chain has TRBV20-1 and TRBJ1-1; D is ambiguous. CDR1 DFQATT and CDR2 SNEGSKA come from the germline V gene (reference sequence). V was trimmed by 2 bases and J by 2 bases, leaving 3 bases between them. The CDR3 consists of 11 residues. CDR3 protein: CSARPNTEAFF. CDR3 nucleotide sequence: TGCAGTGCTAGACCAAACACTGAAGCTTTCTTT.

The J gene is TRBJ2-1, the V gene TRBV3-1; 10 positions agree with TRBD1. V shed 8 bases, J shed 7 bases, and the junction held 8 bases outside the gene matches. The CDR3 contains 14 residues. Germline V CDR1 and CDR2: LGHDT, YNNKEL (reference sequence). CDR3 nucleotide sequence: TGTGCCAGCTCCCGGACAGGGGGGTTAAATGAGCAGTTCTTC. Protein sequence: CASSRTGGLNEQFF.

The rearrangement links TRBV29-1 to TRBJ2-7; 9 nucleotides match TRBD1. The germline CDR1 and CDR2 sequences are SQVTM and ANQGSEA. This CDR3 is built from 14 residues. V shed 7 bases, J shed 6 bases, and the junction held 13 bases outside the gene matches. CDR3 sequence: CSGGSRDRVFEQYV. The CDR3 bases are TGCAGCGGCGGCTCCCGGGACAGGGTATTCGAGCAGTACGTC.

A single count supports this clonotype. This chain's CDR3 is CATSDGDGYQPQHF. Here the CDR3 DNA reads TGTGCCACCAGTGATGGGGACGGCTATCAGCCCCAGCATTTT. The chain joins TRBV24-1 to TRBJ1-5; possible D gene TRBD1, 5 bases. Trimming shortened V by 3 bases and J by 5 bases, and 10 bases separated the two germline ends. This CDR3 is built from 14 residues. The germline V gene encodes CDR1 KGHDR and CDR2 SFDVKD.